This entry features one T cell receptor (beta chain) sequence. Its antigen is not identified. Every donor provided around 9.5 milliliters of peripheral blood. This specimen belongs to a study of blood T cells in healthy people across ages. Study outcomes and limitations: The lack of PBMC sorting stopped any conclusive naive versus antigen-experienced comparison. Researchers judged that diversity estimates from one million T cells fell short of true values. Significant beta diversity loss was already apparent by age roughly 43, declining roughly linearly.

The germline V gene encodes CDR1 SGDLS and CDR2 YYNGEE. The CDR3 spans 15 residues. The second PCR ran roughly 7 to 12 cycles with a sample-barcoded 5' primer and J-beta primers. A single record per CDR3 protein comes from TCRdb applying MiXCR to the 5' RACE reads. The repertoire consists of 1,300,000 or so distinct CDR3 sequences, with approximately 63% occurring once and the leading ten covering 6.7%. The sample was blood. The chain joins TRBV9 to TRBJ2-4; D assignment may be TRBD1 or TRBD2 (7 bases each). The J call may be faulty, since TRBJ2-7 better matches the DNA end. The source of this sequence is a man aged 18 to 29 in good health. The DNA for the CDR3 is TGTGCCAGCAGCCAGGGGGGGACAGCCCCCTACGAGCAGTACTTC. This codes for CASSQGGTAPYEQYF.